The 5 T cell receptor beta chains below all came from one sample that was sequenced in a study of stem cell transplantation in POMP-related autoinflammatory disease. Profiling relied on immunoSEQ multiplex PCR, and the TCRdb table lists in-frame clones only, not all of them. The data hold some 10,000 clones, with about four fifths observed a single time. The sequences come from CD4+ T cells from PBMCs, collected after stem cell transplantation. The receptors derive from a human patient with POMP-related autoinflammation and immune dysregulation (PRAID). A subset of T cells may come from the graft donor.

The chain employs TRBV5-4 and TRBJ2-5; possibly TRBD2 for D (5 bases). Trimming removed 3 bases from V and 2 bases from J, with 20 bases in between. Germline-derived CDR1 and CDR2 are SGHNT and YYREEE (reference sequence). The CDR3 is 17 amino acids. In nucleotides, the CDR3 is TGTGCCAGCAGCTCCCCTCCTGCGGGTCGTCTACAAGAGACCCAGTACTTC. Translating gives CASSSPPAGRLQETQYF.

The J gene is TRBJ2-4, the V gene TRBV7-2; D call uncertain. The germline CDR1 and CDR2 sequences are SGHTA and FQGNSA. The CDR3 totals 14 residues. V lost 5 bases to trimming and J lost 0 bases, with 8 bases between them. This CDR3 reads CASSPEGAKNIQYF. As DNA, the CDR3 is TGTGCCAGCAGCCCCGAAGGAGCCAAAAACATTCAGTACTTC.

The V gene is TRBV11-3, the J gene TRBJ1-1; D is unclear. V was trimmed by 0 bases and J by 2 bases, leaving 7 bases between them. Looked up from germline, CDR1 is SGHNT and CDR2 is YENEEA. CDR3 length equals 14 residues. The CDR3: CASSLDLINTEAFF. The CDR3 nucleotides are TGTGCCAGCAGCTTAGATCTCATAAACACTGAAGCTTTCTTT.

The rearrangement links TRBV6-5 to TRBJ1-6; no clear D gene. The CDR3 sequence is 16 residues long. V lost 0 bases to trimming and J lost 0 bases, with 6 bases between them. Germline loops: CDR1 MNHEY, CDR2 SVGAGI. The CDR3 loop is CASSYSRSSYNSPLHF. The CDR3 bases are TGTGCCAGCAGTTACTCAAGGAGCTCCTATAATTCACCCCTCCACTTT.

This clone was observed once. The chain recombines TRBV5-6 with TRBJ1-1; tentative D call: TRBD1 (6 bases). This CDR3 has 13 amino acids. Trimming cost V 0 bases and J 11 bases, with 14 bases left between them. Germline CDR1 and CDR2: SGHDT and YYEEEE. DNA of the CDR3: TGTGCCAGCAGCTTGGAACAGGGATTTTATGCTTTCTTT. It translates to CASSLEQGFYAFF.